This record covers a single T cell receptor beta chain. This sample stems from a study of blood T cell repertoires in COVID-19. Across the whole study: T cells, B-cell-depleted T cells, or PBMCs provided the cDNA or gDNA that served as material.

Methods used by the authors: Amplification of reference gene primers provided the estimated nucleated cell counts. Only in-frame clones appear in the TCRdb table, and some are missing; sequencing was by immunoSEQ multiplex PCR. V and J calls and clone size are as listed in that table; D and trimming were resolved from the DNA. The data show a few hundred thousand clones, 80% to 90% seen once. The CDR3 is 13 residues long. Germline values: CDR1 SGHRS, CDR2 YFSETQ. V lost 4 bases and J 5 bases, leaving 12 bases between the germline ends. The chain has TRBV5-1 and TRBJ1-2; a possible D gene is TRBD1 (6 bases). Sequencing was done on a sample of peripheral blood. The sequence derives from a man between 18 and 29 years old who had recovered from COVID-19. The DNA for the CDR3 is TGCGCCAGCAGCCCCCGGGACAAATATGGCTACACCTTC. It yields the protein CASSPRDKYGYTF.